This entry concerns a single TCR beta chain. Its antigen is as yet unknown. Trimming shortened V by 4 bases and J by 6 bases, and 10 bases separated the two germline ends. The CDR3 totals 13 residues. Germline-derived CDR1 and CDR2 are SGHTA and FQGTGA. PCR used 60 Vbeta primers and 13 Jbeta primers. Clones were read by immunoSEQ multiplex PCR, and TCRdb kept only the in-frame ones, dropping some. The data show some 140,000 clones, with around 79% seen just once and 2.8% held by the top ten. The sample is drawn from a study of cytomegalovirus exposure and HLA in healthy donors. Whole-study results and caveats: A later examination showed that TCR association rates differed by HLA locus, with DRB1 most and HLA-C fewest. Most TCR sequences were seen very rarely across donors, but some public TCRs occurred in many.

The receptor comes from a man aged 18 to 30 in good health and CMV-seronegative. The specimen was PBMCs. The J gene is TRBJ2-1, the V gene TRBV7-3; D gene uncertain. DNA of the CDR3: TGTGCCAGCAGCTCACACAGTGGCAATGAGCAGTTCTTC. Amino acid sequence: CASSSHSGNEQFF.